This TCR beta chain appears in the sequencing data of a study of blood T cell repertoires in COVID-19. With 6 bases clipped from V and 6 bases from J, the junction kept 7 bases outside the gene matches. Germline CDR1 LNHDA, CDR2 SQIVND (reference sequence). This CDR3 has 13 residues. The table came from immunoSEQ multiplex PCR; TCRdb's copy has only in-frame clones and leaves some out. In the table there are some 220,000 clones, around 89% of which are singletons. The receptor was derived from a woman aged 18-29 years in a cohort exposed to, infected with or recovered from COVID-19 (not recorded which). This rearrangement joins TRBV19 to TRBJ2-7; 8 bases are shared with TRBD2. Material for sequencing was PBMCs or T cells enriched from blood (not recorded which). CDR3 nucleotide sequence: TGTGCCAGTAGCGATCGACTAGCGAGCGAGCAGTACTTC. It is translated as CASSDRLASEQYF.